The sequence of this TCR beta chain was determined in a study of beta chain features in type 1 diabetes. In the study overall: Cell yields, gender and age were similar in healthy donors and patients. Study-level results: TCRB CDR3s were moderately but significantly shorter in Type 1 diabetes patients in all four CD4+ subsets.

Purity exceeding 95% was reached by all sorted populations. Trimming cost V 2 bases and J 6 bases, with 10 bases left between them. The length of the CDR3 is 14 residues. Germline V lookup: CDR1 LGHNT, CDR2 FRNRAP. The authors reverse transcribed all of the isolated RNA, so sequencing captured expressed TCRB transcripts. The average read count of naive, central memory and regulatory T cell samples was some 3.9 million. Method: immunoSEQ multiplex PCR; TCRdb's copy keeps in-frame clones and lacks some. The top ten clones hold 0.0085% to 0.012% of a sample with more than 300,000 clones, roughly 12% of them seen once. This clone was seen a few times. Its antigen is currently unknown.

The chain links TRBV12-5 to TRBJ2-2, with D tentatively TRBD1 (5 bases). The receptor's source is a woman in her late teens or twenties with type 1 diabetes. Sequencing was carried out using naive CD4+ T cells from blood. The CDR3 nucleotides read TGTGCTAGTGGTTTGACCCCAGGGTCCGGGGAGCTGTTTTTT. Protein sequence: CASGLTPGSGELFF.